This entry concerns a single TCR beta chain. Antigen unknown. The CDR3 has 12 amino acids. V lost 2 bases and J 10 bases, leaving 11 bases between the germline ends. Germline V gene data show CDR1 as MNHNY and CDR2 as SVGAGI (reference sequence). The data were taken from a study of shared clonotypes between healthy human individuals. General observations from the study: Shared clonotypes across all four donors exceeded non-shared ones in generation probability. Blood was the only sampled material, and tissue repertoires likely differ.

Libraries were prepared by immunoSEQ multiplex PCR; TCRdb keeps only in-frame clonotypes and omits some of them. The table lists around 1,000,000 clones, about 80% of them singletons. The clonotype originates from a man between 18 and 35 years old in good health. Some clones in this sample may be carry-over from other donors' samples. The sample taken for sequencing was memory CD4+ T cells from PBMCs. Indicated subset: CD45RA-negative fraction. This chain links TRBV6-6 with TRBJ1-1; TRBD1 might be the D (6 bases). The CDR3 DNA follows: TGTGCCAGCAGTTACCGGGGGGGGCGAGCTTTCTTT. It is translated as CASSYRGGRAFF.